The sequence of this T cell receptor beta chain was determined in a study of blood T cell repertoires in COVID-19. This clone was counted once. Generated by immunoSEQ multiplex PCR, the TCRdb table keeps only in-frame clones and is missing some. Here the sample spans 150,000 to 200,000 clones, just under 90% being singletons. Per germline, CDR1 KGHDR and CDR2 SFDVKD. The CDR3 has 20 amino acids. Trimming at V came to 2 bases and at J to 1 base, leaving 10 bases not matched to a gene. This chain joins TRBV24-1 and TRBJ2-1; 13 bases map to TRBD2. What was sequenced was peripheral blood. The TCR sequence derives from a man between 18 and 29 years old with active or convalescent COVID-19. CDR3 sequence: CATSDSPGLAGLNSYNEQFF. The CDR3 DNA reads TGTGCCACCAGTGATTCCCCGGGACTAGCGGGGTTAAATTCCTACAATGAGCAGTTCTTC.